The 2 T cell receptor beta chains below were found in one sample sequenced in a study of shared clonotypes between healthy human individuals (dated by TCRdb to the early 2020s). Receptor libraries were prepared by the immunoSEQ multiplex PCR assay. Here the immuneACCESS table is served through TCRdb, limited to in-frame sequences with V and J called. Missing clones are a known gap in these copies; in checked studies unresolved V genes cover under half, and the rest lacks a known reason. For this sample the table gives over a million clones, of which roughly 70% were detected only once. The ten largest clones represent about 1.5% of the sample. Input material: memory CD4+ T cells sorted from blood. The cell subset or site label of this sample denotes: CD45RA-negative fraction. All receptors derive from a man aged 18 to 35 in good health.

The V call is TRBV7-9, the J call TRBJ2-7, with 9 nucleotides matching TRBD1. V trimming: 5 bases; J trimming: 4 bases; junction bases outside the gene matches: 6. CDR1 is SEHNR and CDR2 is FQNEAQ in the germline V gene (reference sequence). This CDR3 spans 14 amino acids. The CDR3 sequence: CASSRSDRGYEQYF. The CDR3 nucleotides are TGTGCCAGCAGCCGCTCGGACAGGGGATACGAGCAGTACTTC.

V is TRBV7-2 and J is TRBJ1-6; unclear D gene. Germline V CDR1 and CDR2: SGHTA, FQGNSA. The CDR3 is made up of 17 amino acids. V was clipped by 0 bases and J by 2 bases, with 11 bases between them. The CDR3 region is CASSLASGTTYNSPLHF. For the CDR3, the DNA is TGTGCCAGCAGCTTAGCTAGTGGCACAACCTATAATTCACCCCTCCACTTT. Full variable domain (rest looked up from reference TRBV7-2 and TRBJ1-6): GAGVSQSPSNKVTEKGKDVELRCDPISGHTALYWYRQSLGQGLEFLIYFQGNSAPDKSGLPSDRFSAERTGGSVSTLTIQRTQQEDSAVYLCASSLASGTTYNSPLHFGNGTRLTVT.